This passage covers 2 T cell receptor beta chains from one sample sequenced in a study of blood T cell repertoires in COVID-19 (dated by TCRdb to 2020 to 2022). Preparation of the library involved the immunoSEQ multiplex PCR assay. The source is immuneACCESS, and TCRdb retained only in-frame sequences with V and J called. Part of the clones is not carried over; for the studies checked, unresolved V genes explain less than half of this, and the remainder is unexplained. This sample has about half a million clones in its table, and nearly 90% of those were observed once. The ten most abundant clones make up roughly 0.92% of the sample. The sequencing sample was made of peripheral blood. The origin of the receptors is a man between 18 and 35 years old with COVID-19, enrolled during active disease.

This chain uses TRBV25-1 with TRBJ2-2, with D tentatively TRBD1 (6 bases). V was cut by 11 bases and J by 2 bases, with 12 bases left in between. Germline values: CDR1 MGHDK, CDR2 SYGVNS. The CDR3 length is 13 residues. The CDR3 protein is CAGGHPNTGELFF. The DNA of the CDR3 is TGTGCCGGGGGACATCCAAACACCGGGGAGCTGTTTTTT.

Remarks on this clone: Other DNA sequences of this sample code for an identical CDR3. The chain combines TRBV30 with TRBJ1-3, with D unresolved. The CDR3 consists of 12 residues. The V end lost 3 bases, the J end lost 1 base, and 4 bases lay between the germline ends. Germline V lookup: CDR1 GTSNPN, CDR2 SVGIG (reference sequence). The DNA of the CDR3 is TGTGCCTGGAGCTCTTCTGGAAACACCATATATTTT. It encodes CAWSSSGNTIYF.